This T cell receptor beta chain originates from a study of blood T cell repertoires in COVID-19. Only in-frame clones appear in the TCRdb table, and some are missing; sequencing was by immunoSEQ multiplex PCR. The sample shows around 250,000 clones, around four fifths of them seen only once. The specimen sequenced was peripheral blood. The receptor was isolated from a man at least 80 years old with acute or convalescent COVID-19.

CDR3 bases: TGTGCCAGCAGCCATTTGGTGGGGCACGAGCAGTACTTC. It specifies CASSHLVGHEQYF. The chain is built from TRBV3-1 (or the pseudogene TRBV3-2) and TRBJ2-7; D may be TRBD1 (5 bases). Germline V gene lookup returns CDR1 LGHDT and CDR2 YNNKEL (reference sequence). The CDR3 covers 13 residues. Trimming took 3 bases from V and 5 from J, leaving 11 bases between them.